One and the same sample provided the 9 T cell receptor beta chains below, sequenced in a study of CD8+ T cells in alopecia areata. RNA extraction and reverse transcription yielded cDNA as sequencing template. Assay used: immunoSEQ multiplex PCR; TCRdb lists only in-frame clones, some missing. The sample shows 100,000 to 150,000 clones, about 46% of them seen only once. The specimen was CD8+ T cells sorted from blood, collected at week 0. The receptors were gathered from a human donor with alopecia areata.

The CDR3 nucleotides are TGTGCCAGCAGCTTCGGGACTAGCCGGCGAGAGCAGTACTTC. Its protein product is CASSFGTSRREQYF. The V gene is TRBV5-6, the J gene TRBJ2-7; 9 nucleotides match TRBD2. The CDR3 loop spans 14 amino acids. V was pared by 2 bases and J by 7 bases, with 7 bases of the junction left unmatched. Germline V gene sequence: CDR1 SGHDT, CDR2 YYEEEE.

This clone was found once. The chain is built from TRBV9 and TRBJ2-5; TRBD1 agrees at 10 bases. Germline-derived CDR1 and CDR2 are SGDLS and YYNGEE. The CDR3 length is 16 residues. The V and J ends lost 3 bases and 2 bases, in that order; junction bases with no gene match: 7. CDR3 region: CASSAGQGIIQETQYF. CDR3 DNA: TGTGCCAGCAGCGCGGGACAGGGGATAATTCAAGAGACCCAGTACTTC.

CDR3 nucleotide sequence: TGTGCCACCAGTCCCCACGGAGGATCCTACGAGCAGTACTTC. This gives the protein CATSPHGGSYEQYF. The chain employs TRBV15 and TRBJ2-7; tentatively, D is TRBD2 (5 bases). The CDR3 is made up of 14 amino acids. V lost 6 bases and J lost 1, with 13 bases in between. CDR1 is LNHNV and CDR2 is YYDKDF in the germline V gene (reference sequence).

This rearrangement joins TRBV4-1 to TRBJ1-2; D remains unclear. Germline values: CDR1 MGHRA, CDR2 YSYEKL. The CDR3 runs to 15 residues. Deletions cut 1 base from V and 8 bases from J, with 17 bases between. The CDR3 protein is CASSQVWEGGDGYTF. The CDR3 DNA is TGCGCCAGCAGCCAAGTTTGGGAAGGCGGCGACGGCTACACCTTC.

The genes are TRBV10-3 and TRBJ2-7; 7 nucleotides agree with TRBD1. The germline V gene encodes CDR1 ENHRY and CDR2 SYGVKD. The V segment lost 10 bases and the J segment 2 bases; nucleotides outside the gene matches: 8. This CDR3 comprises 13 residues. The CDR3 nucleotides are TGTGCCACCGCACCGGGACAGACCTACGAGCAGTACTTC. This codes for CATAPGQTYEQYF.

This chain uses TRBV5-6 with TRBJ2-7, with 7 positions matching TRBD2. This CDR3 comprises 15 residues. Germline CDR1 reads SGHDT; CDR2 reads YYEEEE. Trimming cost V 6 bases and J 3 bases; bases outside gene matches: 12. Written as DNA, the CDR3 is TGTGCCAGCACCCCACAGCGGGACGCGAACTACGAGCAGTACTTC. Protein: CASTPQRDANYEQYF.

This clone has a handful of counts. This chain links TRBV4-3 with TRBJ2-6, with unresolved D. Trimming pared 0 bases from V and 0 bases from J, leaving 6 bases between. Per germline, CDR1 LGHNA and CDR2 YSLEER. The CDR3 is 16 amino acids. The CDR3 loop is CASSQDQSSGANVLTF. CDR3 nucleotide sequence: TGCGCCAGCAGCCAAGATCAGAGCTCTGGGGCCAACGTCCTGACTTTC.

Comment on this clone: At one boundary the junction diverges from the germline segment, which might be a read error. The chain combines TRBV5-1 with TRBJ1-2; 9 bases align to TRBD1. The CDR3 sequence is 14 residues long. The V gene's germline CDR1 is SGHRS and CDR2 YFSETQ. The CDR3 loop is CASSEPGQGPLWSF. The CDR3 nucleotides are TGCGCCAGCAGCGAACCGGGACAGGGACCCCTGTGGTCCTTC.

The J gene is TRBJ2-7, the V gene TRBV18; the D call may be TRBD1 or TRBD2 (5 bases each). This CDR3 spans 14 amino acids. Germline assignment: CDR1 KGHSH and CDR2 LQKENI. V gave up 0 bases and J gave up 4 bases, with 10 bases separating them. The CDR3 spells CASSPPGEEYEQYF. DNA for the CDR3: TGTGCCAGCTCACCACCGGGGGAAGAGTACGAGCAGTACTTC. The full variable domain, in which reference TRBV18 and TRBJ2-7 provide the parts outside the CDR3, is NAGVMQNPRHLVRRRGQEARLRCSPMKGHSHVYWYRQLPEEGLKFMVYLQKENIIDESGMPKERFSAEFPKEGPSILRIQQVVRGDSAAYFCASSPPGEEYEQYFGPGTRLTVT.